This TCR beta chain was obtained from a study of neoadjuvant anti-PD-1 for oral cavity cancer. Study-level background: Patients mostly received three to four biweekly nivolumab doses at 3 mg/kg before surgery. Patients without progression got a fourth dose around day 43. Findings and limits, study-wide: Higher pretreatment Treg/Th17 ratios tracked higher pretreatment blood clonality.

Analysis of PBMCs was direct, with no culture step. The assay was immunoSEQ multiplex PCR, and TCRdb's table has in-frame clones only and misses some. The sample holds 11,000 to 15,000 clones, 55% to 75% seen once. The CDR3 spans 11 residues. The ends were cut back, 3 bases at V and 5 bases at J, with 4 bases in the middle. Germline CDR1 is PRHDT and CDR2 is FYEKMQ (reference sequence). Points on this clone: Antigen: not known.

Material: PBMCs, obtained before nivolumab (anti-PD-1) treatment. The sequence came from a person aged 35 to 85 with oral cavity squamous cell carcinoma. The chain joins TRBV13 to TRBJ2-5; D not resolved. The CDR3 region is CASSLRETQYF. CDR3 DNA: TGTGCCAGCAGCTTGAGGGAGACCCAGTACTTC.